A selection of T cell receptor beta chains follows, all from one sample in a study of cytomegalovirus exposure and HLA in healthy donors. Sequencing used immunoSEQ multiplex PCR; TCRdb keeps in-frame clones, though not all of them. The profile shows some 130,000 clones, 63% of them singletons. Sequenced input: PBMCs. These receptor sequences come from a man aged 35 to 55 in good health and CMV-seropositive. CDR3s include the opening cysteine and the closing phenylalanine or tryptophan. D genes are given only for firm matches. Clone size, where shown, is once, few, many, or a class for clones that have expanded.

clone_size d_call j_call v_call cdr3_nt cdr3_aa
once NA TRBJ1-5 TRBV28 TGTGCCAGCAGCTGGCGGGGTTATCAGCCCCAGCATTTT CASSWRGYQPQHF
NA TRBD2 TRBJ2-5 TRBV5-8 TGTGCCAGCAGCTTGAACCTGGGGGGGTCAGTTAGGCTCCAGTACTTC CASSLNLGGSVRLQYF
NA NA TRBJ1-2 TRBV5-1 TGCGCCAGCAGCTTTACGGGACAAGGAATTGGCTACACCTTC CASSFTGQGIGYTF
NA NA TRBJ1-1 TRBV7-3 TGTGCCAGCAGCCCGACTGGGGGCCGGAACACTGAAGCTTTCTTT CASSPTGGRNTEAFF
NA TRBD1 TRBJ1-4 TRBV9 TGTGCCAGCAGCGCCACCGGGACAGGGAATGAAAAACTGTTTTTT CASSATGTGNEKLFF
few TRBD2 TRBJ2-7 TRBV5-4 TGTGCCAGCAGCTATGCCGGAGGCGGGAGGGGCTACGAGCAGTACTTC CASSYAGGGRGYEQYF
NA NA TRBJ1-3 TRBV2 TGTGCCAGCAATATGGCAGATGCAGGAAACACCATATATTTT CASNMADAGNTIYF
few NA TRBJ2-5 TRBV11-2 TGTGCCAGCAGCTTGCGGCACGGACAAGAGACCCAGTACTTC CASSLRHGQETQYF
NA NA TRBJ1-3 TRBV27 TGTGCCAGCTCCAACGCCGGGGGTGACACCATATATTTT CASSNAGGDTIYF
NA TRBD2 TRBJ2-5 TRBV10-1 TGCGCCAGCAGTGAGGGAGCGGGGGCCCAAGAGACCCAGTACTTC CASSEGAGAQETQYF
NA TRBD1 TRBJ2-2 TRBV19 TGTGCCACAAACGACAGGGCCGGGGAGCTGTTTTTT CATNDRAGELFF
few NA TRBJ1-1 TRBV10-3 TGTGCCATCAGTTTTGACAGGCTGAACACTGAAGCTTTCTTT CAISFDRLNTEAFF
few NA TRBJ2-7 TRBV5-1 TGCGCCAGCAGCTTTATGGCGGAAGCCTCCTACGAGCAGTACTTC CASSFMAEASYEQYF
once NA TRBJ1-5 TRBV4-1 TGCGCCAGCAGCCAAGATCAACAGGTGTACCATCAGCCCCAGCATTTT CASSQDQQVYHQPQHF
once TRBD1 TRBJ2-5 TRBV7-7 TGTGCTAGCAGCCCGGGACAGGGAGAGACCCAGTACTTC CASSPGQGETQYF
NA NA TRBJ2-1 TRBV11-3 TGTGCCAGCAGCCACCGGGGGAATGAGCAGTTCTTC CASSHRGNEQFF
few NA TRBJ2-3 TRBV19 TGTGCCAGTAAGGACACCCCTAGCACAGATACGCAGTATTTT CASKDTPSTDTQYF
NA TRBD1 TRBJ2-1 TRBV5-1 TGCGCCAGCAGCGTGGAAGGGACAGGGAAGCAGTTCTTC CASSVEGTGKQFF
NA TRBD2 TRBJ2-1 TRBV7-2 TGTGCCAGCAGCTTCGTGGCGGGAGGCCATCCGTTCTTC CASSFVAGGHPFF
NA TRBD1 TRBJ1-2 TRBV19 TGTGCCAGTAGTACAGGGGGTTATGGCTACACCTTC CASSTGGYGYTF
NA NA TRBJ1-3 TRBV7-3 TGTGCCAGCAGCCCGGGCGGGGACACCATATATTTT CASSPGGDTIYF
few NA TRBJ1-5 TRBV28 TGTGCCAGCAGGGACTATAGACGGATTAATCAGCCCCAGCATTTT CASRDYRRINQPQHF
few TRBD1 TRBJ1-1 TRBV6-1 TGTGCCAGCATTCCCCCAGGGGGTTGGAACACTGAAGCTTTCTTT CASIPPGGWNTEAFF
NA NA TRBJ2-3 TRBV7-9 TGTGCCAGCAGCTTAGTCTGGGTAGCCGTCACAGATACGCAGTATTTT CASSLVWVAVTDTQYF
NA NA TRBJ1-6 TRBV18 TGTGCCAGCTCACCAGTGATGCGGGGACCGACCGACTATAATTCACCCCTCCACTTT CASSPVMRGPTDYNSPLHF
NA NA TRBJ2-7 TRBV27 TGTGCCCTCAAAGGCCCCCCCCAGCGGGTCTACGAGCAGTACTTC CALKGPPQRVYEQYF
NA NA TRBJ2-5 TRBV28 TGTGCCAGCAGTTTGGCGGGGGCAATCCAAGAGACCCAGTACTTC CASSLAGAIQETQYF
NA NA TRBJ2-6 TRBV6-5 TGTGCCAGCAGTTACGGGGGCCCTGGGGCCAACGTCCTGACTTTC CASSYGGPGANVLTF
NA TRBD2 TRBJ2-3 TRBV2 TGTGCCAGCAGACTAGCGGCTAGCACAGATACGCAGTATTTT CASRLAASTDTQYF
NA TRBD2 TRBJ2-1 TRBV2 TGTGCCAGCACTATTAGCGGGGGGGCATCAAATGAGCAGTTCTTC CASTISGGASNEQFF
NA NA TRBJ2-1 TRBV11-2 TGTGCCAGCAGCTTAGCGGGAGTGGCCAATGAGCAGTTCTTC CASSLAGVANEQFF
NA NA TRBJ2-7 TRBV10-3 TGTGCCATCAGCGGCGGGGTATCAATCTACGAGCAGTACTTC CAISGGVSIYEQYF
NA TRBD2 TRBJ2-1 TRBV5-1 TGCGCCAGCAGTCCTAGCGGGGGCCTGCCTTACAATGAGCAGTTCTTC CASSPSGGLPYNEQFF
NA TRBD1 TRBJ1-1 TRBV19 TGTGCCAGTAGTATTGAGGACAGGGGGAACACTGAAGCTTTCTTT CASSIEDRGNTEAFF
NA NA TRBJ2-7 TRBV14 TGTGCCAGCAGCCAAAGCCGGGTCTCCTTCTCCTACGAGCAGTACTTC CASSQSRVSFSYEQYF
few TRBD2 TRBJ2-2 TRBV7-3 TGTGCCAGCAGCCCAGGGGCGGGACTAGCGGGAGGGCGCATCGGGGAGCTGTTTTTT CASSPGAGLAGGRIGELFF
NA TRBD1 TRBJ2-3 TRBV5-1 TGCGCCAGCAGCTTAACAGGGGTAGATACGCAGTATTTT CASSLTGVDTQYF
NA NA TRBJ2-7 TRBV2 TGTGCCAGCAGCCCTACTAGCAGCCGACACTACGAGCAGTACTTC CASSPTSSRHYEQYF
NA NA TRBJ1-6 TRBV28 TGTGCCAGCAGCATCTTATCAGGGTTGGGAAATTCACCCCTCCACTTT CASSILSGLGNSPLHF
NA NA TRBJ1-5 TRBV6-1 TGTGCCAGCAGGAGACAGGACAATCAGCCCCAGCATTTT CASRRQDNQPQHF
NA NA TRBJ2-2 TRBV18 TGTGCCAGCTCAGAAGACAGGACAGCGAACACCGGGGAGCTGTTTTTT CASSEDRTANTGELFF
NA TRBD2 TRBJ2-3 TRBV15 TGTGCCACCAGAACGGGACTAGCGGCCCCTACGCAGTATTTT CATRTGLAAPTQYF
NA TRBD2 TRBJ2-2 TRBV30 TGTGCCATGGGCGATAGCGGGAGCTCGAACACCGGGGAGCTGTTTTTT CAMGDSGSSNTGELFF
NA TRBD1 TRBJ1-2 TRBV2 TGTGCCAGGGGGGGACAGGACTATGGCTACACCTTC CARGGQDYGYTF
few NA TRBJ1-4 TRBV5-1 TGCGCCAGCAGCGAAATGGGGGCGGTGGAGGAAAAACTGTTTTTT CASSEMGAVEEKLFF
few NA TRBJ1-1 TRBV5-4 TGTGCCAGCAGCTTAATGGGCAGGGGAAACACTGAAGCTTTCTTT CASSLMGRGNTEAFF
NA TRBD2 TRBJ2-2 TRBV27 TGTGCCAGCAGTTTCGGCAAGCGGGGTAACACCGGGGAGCTGTTTTTT CASSFGKRGNTGELFF
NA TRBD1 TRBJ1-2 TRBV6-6 TGTGCCAGCAGCGGACAGGGGGGCTTCTATGGCTACACCTTC CASSGQGGFYGYTF
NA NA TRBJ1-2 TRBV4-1 TGCGCCAGCAGTCCGAACCGGGGTCAGGCTACTATTGATGGCTACACCTTC CASSPNRGQATIDGYTF
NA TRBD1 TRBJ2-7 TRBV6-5 TGTGCCAGCAGTTACTCTGGGACAGGGGCCCACGAGCAGTACTTC CASSYSGTGAHEQYF